This is a list of T cell receptor beta chains from one sample in a study of T cell changes during pregnancy in multiple sclerosis. Some clones are missing from TCRdb's copy, which holds only in-frame ones; the method was immunoSEQ multiplex PCR. The data hold fewer than 95,000 clones, with about 94% observed a single time. The sequencing here drew on peripheral blood, taken in the third trimester of pregnancy. The receptors were gathered from a female donor with multiple sclerosis, enrolled in a pregnancy study. CDR3s include the opening cysteine and the closing phenylalanine or tryptophan. A D gene is named only where the DNA matches it firmly. Only part of the rows carry a size: once, few, many, or a class if the clone is expanded.

-	-	TRBV28	TRBJ1-1	CASSTGNTEAFF	TGTGCCAGCAGCACAGGGAACACTGAAGCTTTCTTT
-	-	TRBV30	TRBJ1-4	CAWSAHREGYEKLFF	TGTGCCTGGAGTGCCCACCGGGAGGGATATGAAAAACTGTTTTTT
-	TRBD1	TRBV9	TRBJ2-7	CASSVGQGTYEQYF	TGTGCCAGCAGCGTCGGACAGGGAACCTACGAGCAGTACTTC
-	TRBD2	TRBV10-3	TRBJ2-7	CAISDPTSGKSYEQYF	TGTGCCATCAGTGACCCGACTAGCGGAAAATCCTACGAGCAGTACTTC
-	TRBD2	TRBV5-1	TRBJ2-1	CASSLGTSGNNEQFF	TGCGCCAGCAGCCTAGGGACTAGCGGAAACAATGAGCAGTTCTTC
-	-	TRBV27	TRBJ2-7	CASSYGLNVYEQYF	TGTGCCAGCAGTTACGGACTGAACGTGTACGAGCAGTACTTC
once	-	TRBV7-9	TRBJ1-1	CASSLVTGLNTEAFF	TGTGCCAGCAGCTTAGTTACAGGTTTGAACACTGAAGCTTTCTTT
-	TRBD1	TRBV19	TRBJ1-5	CASNSRTGGNQPQHF	TGTGCCAGTAACTCCCGGACAGGGGGCAATCAGCCCCAGCATTTT
-	TRBD2	TRBV19	TRBJ2-1	CASSIGLAGGREQFF	TGTGCCAGTAGTATAGGACTAGCGGGAGGGCGGGAGCAGTTCTTC
-	-	TRBV9	TRBJ1-1	CASSVAKEGEAFF	TGTGCCAGCAGCGTAGCGAAGGAGGGTGAAGCTTTCTTT
-	-	TRBV7-2	TRBJ2-7	CASSFRQAEQYF	TGTGCCAGCAGCTTCCGACAGGCCGAGCAGTACTTC
-	-	TRBV5-1	TRBJ2-5	CASSLQGQKETQYF	TGCGCCAGCAGCTTGCAGGGGCAGAAAGAGACCCAGTACTTC